The source of this T cell receptor (beta chain) is a study of cytomegalovirus exposure and HLA in healthy donors. Turning to the study itself: Earlier results showed 90 million to 120 million unique TCR beta sequences derived from some 190 million T cells.

The study's findings and limits: The productive fraction for most TCR beta V segments was about 90% or about 30% in an earlier analysis. Only CMV serostatus was available as immune exposure information. Most CMV-associated TCR beta chains were later found to appear HLA-restricted.

Note on this clone: What it binds is unknown.

V lost 3 bases to trimming and J lost 8 bases, with 13 bases between them. The CDR3 totals 13 residues. Germline lookup yields CDR1 SGHTA and CDR2 FQGNSA. The primer mix had 60 Vbeta and 13 Jbeta primers. Sequenced by immunoSEQ multiplex PCR; TCRdb stores in-frame clones only, minus some. In the table there are about 160,000 clones, 82% of which are singletons. This clonotype originated in a male donor in good health and CMV-seronegative. The sample comprised PBMCs. The chain employs TRBV7-2 and TRBJ1-2, with a possible D match to TRBD1 (6 bases). This CDR3 reads CASSLGGRGGYTF. Here the CDR3 DNA reads TGTGCCAGCAGCTTGGGGGGGCGAGGAGGCTACACCTTC.